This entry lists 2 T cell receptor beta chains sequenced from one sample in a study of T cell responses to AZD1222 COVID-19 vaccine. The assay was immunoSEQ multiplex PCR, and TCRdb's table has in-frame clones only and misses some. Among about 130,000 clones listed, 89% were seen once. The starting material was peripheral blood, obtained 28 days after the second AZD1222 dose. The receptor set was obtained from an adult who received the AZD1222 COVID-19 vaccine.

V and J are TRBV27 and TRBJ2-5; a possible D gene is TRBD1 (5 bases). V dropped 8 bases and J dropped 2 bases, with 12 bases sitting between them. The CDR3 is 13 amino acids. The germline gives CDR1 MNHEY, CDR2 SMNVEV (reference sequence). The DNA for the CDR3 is TGTGCCAGCGATCAACAGGTTCAAGAGACCCAGTACTTC. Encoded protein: CASDQQVQETQYF.

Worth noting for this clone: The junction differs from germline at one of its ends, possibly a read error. The CDR3 is CAWRENTEAFF. DNA for the CDR3: TGTGCATGGAGAGAGAACACTGAAGCTTTCTTT. The J gene is TRBJ1-1, the V gene TRBV30; D is unclear. CDR3 size: 11 residues. Germline V gene data show CDR1 as GTSNPN and CDR2 as SVGIG (reference sequence).